This T cell receptor beta chain was retrieved from a study of T cell responses to AZD1222 COVID-19 vaccine. Turning to the study itself: Second doses that came at about 4 or about 12 weeks were put together. Study-wide points: Reportedly, nearly half of unique spike TCRs recognized epitopes outside B.1.351/B.1.1.7 mutations. Two AZD1222 administrations were followed by greater Spike-specific TCR breadth and depth. Clonal diversity may have been underestimated in mostly white British donors.

Concerning this clone: The antigen remains unidentified. Because the CDR3's place on the DNA is in doubt, the DNA is left out and the CDR3 is given as listed by TCRdb.

Some clones are missing from TCRdb's copy, which holds only in-frame ones; the method was immunoSEQ multiplex PCR. This repertoire shows more than 70,000 clones, around 90% found once; its top ten account for roughly 1.6%. The CDR3 sequence runs 13 residues, both termini included. The germline CDR1 and CDR2 sequences are SGHDT and YYEEEE. This chain uses TRBV5-6 with TRBJ1-2; the D call in the table, TRBD1, was not verified against the DNA. This receptor was identified in an adult in good health. The sample was peripheral blood, taken on day 0 of AZD1222 vaccination. CDR3 in amino acids: CASSLWGQGAPTF.